These 3 T cell receptor beta chains came from one sample sequenced in a study of T-cell memory formation after mild COVID-19. TCRdb fed the 5' RACE reads into MiXCR, producing one record per CDR3 protein. The sample holds around 310,000 distinct CDR3 sequences; about 20% are singletons and the top ten take 21%. Material: PBMCs or a T cell subset sorted from them (not recorded which). Source of these receptors: a young man who had mild COVID-19 (a few samples of this study predate the infection). Cell type and time point are not known.

This chain links TRBV20-1 with TRBJ2-3, with 8 bases identical to TRBD1. Germline assignment: CDR1 DFQATT and CDR2 SNEGSKA (reference sequence). The CDR3 is 14 residues long. Losses at the gene ends were 3 bases for V and 6 bases for J; bases not matched to a gene: 8. CDR3 coding DNA: TGCAGTGCTAGGCTCAGGGGGCATCAGGATACGCAGTATTTT. This translates into CSARLRGHQDTQYF.

This clonotype was detected only a few times. The chain recombines TRBV4-2 with TRBJ2-3, with 8 bases fitting TRBD2. The CDR3 contains 16 residues. V shed 0 bases and J 3 bases; nucleotides not matched to a gene: 5. Germline CDR1 is LGHNA and CDR2 is YNFKEQ. This chain's CDR3 is CASSQDRGGPTDTQYF. DNA for the CDR3: TGTGCCAGCAGCCAAGATCGGGGGGGGCCTACAGATACGCAGTATTTT.

The V call is TRBV4-2, the J call TRBJ1-6, with D maybe TRBD1 (5 bases). Trimming removed 0 bases at V and 6 bases at J, with 15 bases between. This CDR3 region has 17 residues. From germline, CDR1 is LGHNA and CDR2 YNFKEQ. CDR3 bases: TGTGCCAGCAGCCAAGATAGGGTTCGGGGACTTAATTCACCCCTCCACTTT. This gives the protein CASSQDRVRGLNSPLHF.